The clone carrying this T cell receptor (beta chain) was observed a handful of times. The source of the sample is a study of blood T cell repertoires in COVID-19. Study background: Sites across the United States, Italy and Spain contributed samples from acute and convalescent COVID-19. Sources were T cells, B-cell-depleted T cells, or PBMCs; the material itself was cDNA or gDNA.

After removal of 5 bases from V and 1 base from J, the junction contained 6 bases not matched to a gene. CDR1 and CDR2 (germline): SGHVS, FNYEAQ. The CDR3 loop spans 18 amino acids. As processed by the authors: The assay estimated nucleated cells by amplifying reference gene primers. The assay was immunoSEQ multiplex PCR, and TCRdb's table has in-frame clones only and misses some. Clonal size and the V and J genes are those of that table, whereas D and trimming came from the DNA. The sample yields roughly 42,000 clones, nearly 90% seen once. The V call is TRBV7-6, the J call TRBJ2-2, with TRBD2 matching over 14 bases. Sample: peripheral blood. The sequence was collected from a man in his 60s with acute or convalescent COVID-19. In nucleotides, the CDR3 is TGTGCCAGCAGCCTGATCGGGACTAGCGGGGGGAACACCGGGGAGCTGTTTTTT. It encodes CASSLIGTSGGNTGELFF.